Below, 17 T cell receptor beta chains from the same sample are listed, as sequenced in a study of blood T cell repertoires in COVID-19. TCRdb's table, derived via immunoSEQ multiplex PCR, lists solely in-frame clones and lacks some. The sample includes a few hundred thousand clones, 90% of them seen just once. The specimen sequenced was peripheral blood. The receptors were sampled from a woman aged 55-69 years with COVID-19, enrolled during active disease.

V is TRBV7-9 and J is TRBJ1-1; D call uncertain. Trimming stripped 8 bases from V and 0 bases from J, with 7 bases between. The CDR3 has 12 residues. The germline gives CDR1 SEHNR, CDR2 FQNEAQ (reference sequence). The CDR3 loop is CASVNMNTEAFF. The CDR3 DNA sequence: TGTGCCAGCGTGAACATGAACACTGAAGCTTTCTTT.

The rearrangement links TRBV6-5 to TRBJ1-1, with a weak D call TRBD1 (6 bases). The CDR3 totals 13 residues. V was trimmed by 6 bases and J by 1 base, leaving 9 bases between them. The germline V gene encodes CDR1 MNHEY and CDR2 SVGAGI. Here the CDR3 DNA reads TGTGCCAGCAGCTTGACAGGGAACACTGAAGCTTTCTTT. Its translation is CASSLTGNTEAFF.

This chain joins TRBV5-1 and TRBJ1-2; D may be TRBD1 (5 bases). V was clipped by 2 bases and J by 4 bases, with 21 bases between them. Germline V lookup: CDR1 SGHRS, CDR2 YFSETQ. The CDR3 totals 17 residues. CDR3 nucleotides: TGCGCCAGCAGCTTTTTAGGGGCCAGAATTACATCCTATGGCTACACCTTC. As protein: CASSFLGARITSYGYTF.

The chain combines TRBV7-9 with TRBJ1-1; 8 bases align to TRBD1. The CDR3 runs to 14 residues. V gave up 5 bases and J gave up 6 bases; unmatched junction bases: 8. Germline V gene sequence: CDR1 SEHNR, CDR2 FQNEAQ (reference sequence). DNA for the CDR3: TGTGCCAGCAGCCATTCAGGGGGCCCGGCTGAAGCTTTCTTT. Translation: CASSHSGGPAEAFF.

This chain connects TRBV29-1 to TRBJ2-2; TRBD2 matches at 10 bases. The CDR3 has 15 residues. Germline V gives CDR1 SQVTM, CDR2 ANQGSEA. J lost 6 bases, V lost 5 bases, and 9 bases had no gene match. The CDR3 region has the DNA TGCAGCGTTTTACCAAGCGGGGGGGTTGCCGGGGAGCTGTTTTTT. Amino acids: CSVLPSGGVAGELFF.

This chain uses TRBV6-1 with TRBJ2-7; D possibly corresponds to TRBD1 (5 bases). Between the trimmed V and J ends, which lost 1 base and 2 bases, there was a span of 12 bases. This CDR3 is 15 amino acids long. Germline loops: CDR1 MNHNS, CDR2 SASEGT. This chain's CDR3 is CASSEGWGYTYEQYF. CDR3 bases: TGTGCCAGCAGTGAAGGATGGGGCTACACCTACGAGCAGTACTTC.

V is TRBV7-2 and J is TRBJ2-4; weak D call: TRBD2 (6 bases). This CDR3 comprises 19 residues. V lost 1 base and J 0 bases, leaving 19 bases between the germline ends. Germline values: CDR1 SGHTA, CDR2 FQGNSA. The DNA of the CDR3 is TGTGCCAGCAGCTTAGGATGGGGGGATCCGGGGGTAGCCAAAAACATTCAGTACTTC. The encoded protein is CASSLGWGDPGVAKNIQYF.

The chain uses TRBV2 and TRBJ2-7, with D perhaps matching TRBD1 (6 bases). V dropped 4 bases and J dropped 1 base, with 17 bases sitting between them. Germline V gene lookup returns CDR1 SNHLY and CDR2 FYNNEI. CDR3 length: 16 residues. CDR3 in amino acids: CASSGSRGPASYEQYF. For the CDR3, the DNA is TGTGCCAGCAGTGGTTCCAGGGGTCCGGCTTCCTACGAGCAGTACTTC.

This chain uses TRBV6-2 or TRBV6-3 with TRBJ2-7; unclear D gene. In germline, CDR1 is MNHEY, CDR2 SVGEGT. CDR3 size: 12 residues. The V end was cut by 2 bases, the J end by 8 bases, with 10 bases between. The CDR3 sequence is CASSYGSLQQYF. The CDR3 region has the DNA TGTGCCAGCAGTTACGGCTCTTTGCAGCAGTACTTC.

This rearrangement joins TRBV7-8 to TRBJ1-2; 9 positions agree with TRBD1. After removal of 3 bases from V and 6 bases from J, the junction contained 5 bases not matched to a gene. This CDR3 has 14 amino acids. Germline V gene lookup returns CDR1 SGHVS and CDR2 FQNEAQ. CDR3 residues: CASSLGTGGNGYTF. DNA for the CDR3: TGTGCCAGCAGCTTGGGAACAGGGGGCAATGGCTACACCTTC.

This clone showed up just a few times. The chain carries TRBV4-1 and TRBJ1-2; 7 nucleotides agree with TRBD1. Unmatched junction bases numbered 14, after V lost 6 bases and J lost 7 bases. Germline CDR1 reads MGHRA; CDR2 reads YSYEKL. This CDR3 has 15 residues. DNA for the CDR3: TGCGCCAGCAGACCTCTTTATGAGGCAGGGGGTGGCTACACCTTC. Translation: CASRPLYEAGGGYTF.

J is TRBJ1-1 and V is TRBV5-4, with D maybe TRBD1 (5 bases). The CDR3 spans 13 residues. V lost 1 base and J 5 bases, leaving 9 bases between the germline ends. CDR1 and CDR2 (germline): SGHNT, YYREEE (reference sequence). The CDR3 sequence: CASSLWGGTEAFF. The DNA of the CDR3 is TGTGCCAGCAGCTTGTGGGGGGGAACTGAAGCTTTCTTT.

This clone was detected only a few times. The rearrangement links TRBV3-1 (or the pseudogene TRBV3-2) to TRBJ1-5; 8 bases map to TRBD1. In germline, CDR1 is LGHDT, CDR2 YNNKEL (reference sequence). Unmatched junction bases numbered 4, after V lost 0 bases and J lost 6 bases. CDR3 length: 15 amino acids. The CDR3 DNA follows: TGTGCCAGCAGCCAAGATCTTACAGGGGGTCAGCCCCAGCATTTT. It yields the protein CASSQDLTGGQPQHF.

The J gene is TRBJ1-6, the V gene TRBV5-1, with 8 bases identical to TRBD1. Trimming cost V 1 base and J 0 bases; bases outside gene matches: 3. The CDR3 consists of 17 residues. From germline, CDR1 is SGHRS and CDR2 YFSETQ. The CDR3 DNA reads as TGCGCCAGCAGCTTGTCCACAGGGGGCTCCTATAATTCACCCCTCCACTTT. Amino acids: CASSLSTGGSYNSPLHF.

The rearrangement joins TRBV11-3 to TRBJ2-2; a weak D match, TRBD2 (6 bases). The V gene's germline CDR1 is SGHNT and CDR2 YENEEA. This CDR3 has 16 amino acids. V shed 1 base and J shed 3 bases, with 12 bases lying between them. CDR3 sequence reads: CASSLGAGSYTGELFF. DNA of the CDR3: TGTGCCAGCAGCTTAGGGGCGGGGTCCTACACCGGGGAGCTGTTTTTT.

The V call is TRBV27, the J call TRBJ1-1, with unresolved D. Trimming removed 2 bases at V and 7 bases at J, with 14 bases between. Germline-derived CDR1 and CDR2 are MNHEY and SMNVEV (reference sequence). This CDR3 has 14 amino acids. The CDR3 spells CASSLMGGTIEAFF. As DNA, the CDR3 is TGTGCCAGCAGTTTAATGGGAGGCACTATTGAAGCTTTCTTT.

The V and J genes are TRBV7-2 and TRBJ1-1, with D uncertain. Trimming stripped 1 base from V and 4 bases from J, with 10 bases between. Germline V lookup: CDR1 SGHTA, CDR2 FQGNSA. The CDR3 extends over 14 amino acids. The DNA for the CDR3 is TGTGCCAGCAGCTTAGGCGCAGGAAGCACTGAAGCTTTCTTT. Translated, it gives CASSLGAGSTEAFF.